A selection of T cell receptor beta chains follows, all from one sample in a study of shared clonotypes between healthy human individuals. Assay used: immunoSEQ multiplex PCR; TCRdb lists only in-frame clones, some missing. Of hundreds of thousands of clones in the sample, almost 97% were seen once. Sample: naive CD4+ T cells sorted from blood. Receptors originate from a woman in her 30s in good health. Both conserved end residues are part of each CDR3. Fields, in order: clone size, V gene, J gene, D gene, CDR3 DNA, CDR3 protein. The D gene is left open where the match is weak. Expanded clones get a size class; other rows say once, few or many, or leave the size out.

>once|TRBV11-2|TRBJ2-1|.
TGTGCCAGCAGCTTAGACCCCCGAGGCACCTATGAGCAGTTCTTC
CASSLDPRGTYEQFF
>.|TRBV28|TRBJ2-3|TRBD2
TGTGCCAGCAGTCGACTAGCGGGAGGGCCGGGGAAAGATACGCAGTATTTT
CASSRLAGGPGKDTQYF
>.|TRBV19|TRBJ2-7|TRBD2
TGTGCCAGTAGTATAGCTAGCGGGAGCTCCTACGAGCAGTACTTC
CASSIASGSSYEQYF
>.|TRBV19|TRBJ1-5|.
TGTGCCAGTAGTAAAGGCTACAGGGCCCGGAGCAATCAGCCCCAGCATTTT
CASSKGYRARSNQPQHF
>.|TRBV5-5|TRBJ1-4|.
TGTGCCAGCAGCCTCGGACACGCTGCAACTAATGAAAAACTGTTTTTT
CASSLGHAATNEKLFF
>.|TRBV27|TRBJ2-2|TRBD2
TGTGCCAGCAGCCACCGACACCAATCGGGAGTCCGGGGGGGCGGGGAGCTGTTTTTT
CASSHRHQSGVRGGGELFF
>few|TRBV15|TRBJ1-4|.
TGTGCCACCAGTAAGGGGCAGGGGAATGAAAAACTGTTTTTT
CATSKGQGNEKLFF
>.|TRBV5-1|TRBJ2-1|.
TGCGCCAGCAGGCTGCACGGGAGCTCCTACAATGAGCAGTTCTTC
CASRLHGSSYNEQFF
>.|TRBV6-5|TRBJ2-4|TRBD2
TGTGCCAGCAGAGTAGCGGGAGGTTTTGAAAACATTCAGTACTTC
CASRVAGGFENIQYF
>.|TRBV28|TRBJ1-1|.
TGTGCCAGCAAGCCGGGCGGCAGAAAGAACACTGAAGCTTTCTTT
CASKPGGRKNTEAFF
>.|TRBV28|TRBJ1-4|TRBD1
TGTGCCAGCAAGGGGGCGACTACTAATGAAAAACTGTTTTTT
CASKGATTNEKLFF
>.|TRBV5-1|TRBJ2-3|TRBD2
TGCGCCAGCAGCTCGAGCGGGGGTAGGGGCACAGATACGCAGTATTTT
CASSSSGGRGTDTQYF
>once|TRBV28|TRBJ2-7|TRBD2
TGTGCCAGCAGTAACCCAGAATTTGCGGGAGCGGACGAGCAGTACTTC
CASSNPEFAGADEQYF
>.|TRBV7-9|TRBJ1-1|.
TGTGCCAGCAGCTTCGAAGGCGGACGCCTTAGTTTCTTT
CASSFEGGRLSFF
>.|TRBV11-2|TRBJ2-5|.
TGTGCCAGCAGCTTATCTAGCGCCCAAGAGACCCAGTACTTC
CASSLSSAQETQYF
>.|TRBV18|TRBJ2-7|.
TGTGCCAGCTCACCACCGAGTAGCGACGAGCAGTACTTC
CASSPPSSDEQYF
>few|TRBV25-1|TRBJ1-1|TRBD1
TGTGCCAGCATCCCCGACAGGGGGACGTTTTACACTGAAGCTTTCTTT
CASIPDRGTFYTEAFF
>.|TRBV5-1|TRBJ2-7|.
TGCGCCAGCAGCGGCCCTTCGCCCGGCACTCCCCGATACGAGCAGTACTTC
CASSGPSPGTPRYEQYF
>.|TRBV11-3|TRBJ2-7|.
TGTGCCAGCAGCTTAGGTGGCACCCCCAGAGCATACGAGCAGTACTTC
CASSLGGTPRAYEQYF
>.|TRBV14|TRBJ2-7|.
TGTGCCAGCAGCCAACATCCAGGCAACGAGCAGTACTTC
CASSQHPGNEQYF
>.|TRBV28|TRBJ1-2|TRBD1
TGTGCCAGCAGCAGCAGGGGGCGATACGATGGCTACACCTTC
CASSSRGRYDGYTF
>.|TRBV11-1|TRBJ2-5|TRBD1
TGTGCCAGCAGCTCCCACAGGGGAGAGACCCAGTACTTC
CASSSHRGETQYF
>.|TRBV19|TRBJ2-7|TRBD2
TGTGCCAGAATAGCGGGAGGAGTAAGAGACGAGCAGTACTTC
CARIAGGVRDEQYF
>.|TRBV11-2|TRBJ2-6|.
TGTGCCAGCAGCTTGGACAGGCGGGGCGCTGGGGCCAACGTCCTGACTTTC
CASSLDRRGAGANVLTF
>.|TRBV2|TRBJ2-7|.
TGTGCCAGCAGTGATGCTAGGGACTACGAGCAGTACTTC
CASSDARDYEQYF
>.|TRBV5-1|TRBJ2-7|.
TGCGCCAGCAGCTTGGTCGCAGGCCCGAGAGGGGGCGAGCAGTACTTC
CASSLVAGPRGGEQYF
>.|TRBV4-1|TRBJ2-3|TRBD2
TGCGCCAGCAGCCAAGATCAGATTAGCGGGAACCCGTCAGATACGCAGTATTTT
CASSQDQISGNPSDTQYF
>.|TRBV7-2|TRBJ2-1|TRBD2
TGTGCCAGCAGCTTAGCGCTAGGGCGGGAGTTTGAGCAGTTCTTC
CASSLALGREFEQFF
>few|TRBV28|TRBJ1-2|.
TGTGCCAGCAGTTTAGGGGCTCCCCCGGGCTACACCTTC
CASSLGAPPGYTF
>.|TRBV28|TRBJ1-2|.
TGTGCCAGCAGCCCCGGTTGGACGAAACTATACAGGGCGAACTATGGCTACACCTTC
CASSPGWTKLYRANYGYTF
>few|TRBV5-1|TRBJ2-7|TRBD1
TGCGCCAGCAGCTCACAGGGGAGAGAGCAGTACTTC
CASSSQGREQYF
>.|TRBV7-9|TRBJ1-1|.
TGTGCCAGCAGCTTAGTCCGAAACGGCCCGGTGGCTTTCTTT
CASSLVRNGPVAFF
>.|TRBV19|TRBJ2-7|TRBD1
TGTGCCAGTAGTGGGGACAGTTCCTACGAGCAGTACTTC
CASSGDSSYEQYF
>.|TRBV21-1|TRBJ1-2|.
TGTGCCAGCAGCGCAAACAGGAGGCACTCCTATGGCTACACCTTC
CASSANRRHSYGYTF
>.|TRBV7-8|TRBJ2-7|TRBD2
TGTGCCAGCAGCTTAGCTTTATCGACTAGCGGGAGAAGACACGAGCAGTACTTC
CASSLALSTSGRRHEQYF
>.|TRBV27|TRBJ1-6|.
TGTGCCAGCAGTTTAGAGTCCGGATCACCCCTCCACTTT
CASSLESGSPLHF
>.|TRBV25-1|TRBJ2-2|.
TGTGCCAGCAGTGATAATTTCGGTCTCGGGGAGCTGTTTTTT
CASSDNFGLGELFF
>.|TRBV5-4|TRBJ2-5|TRBD2
TGTGCCAGCAGCTTGGAACTAGCGGGAGGAGAGACCCAGTACTTC
CASSLELAGGETQYF
>.|TRBV2|TRBJ1-5|.
TGTGCCAGCAGTCCAGGGAATCAGCCCCAGCATTTT
CASSPGNQPQHF
>.|TRBV5-1|TRBJ2-1|TRBD2
TGCGCCAGCAGCCCTGGAACCTTAGCGGGAGGGCCGGGGAATGAGCAGTTCTTC
CASSPGTLAGGPGNEQFF
>.|TRBV9|TRBJ1-2|.
TGTGCCAGCAGCGTATCCCGGGAAGCGGGTAACTATGGCTACACCTTC
CASSVSREAGNYGYTF
>.|TRBV5-1|TRBJ2-1|TRBD2
TGCGCCAGCAGCCCGGGGACTAGCGGAAGGCAGTTCTTC
CASSPGTSGRQFF
>once|TRBV6-6|TRBJ2-5|.
TGTGCCAGCAGCCCAGGGAAGGGGTGGGAGACCCAGTACTTC
CASSPGKGWETQYF
>.|TRBV2|TRBJ2-1|.
TGTGCCAGCAGCGGACGAAAGGGGGGGGTTAGCTCCTACAATGAGCAGTTCTTC
CASSGRKGGVSSYNEQFF
>.|TRBV28|TRBJ2-5|TRBD1
TGTGCCAGCAGTTCGCCGGGACAGGTCACCCAAGAGACCCAGTACTTC
CASSSPGQVTQETQYF
>.|TRBV11-2|TRBJ1-2|.
TGTGCCAGCAGCTCGTGGGACAAGCGAGCTAACTATGGCTACACCTTC
CASSSWDKRANYGYTF
>.|TRBV19|TRBJ2-1|TRBD2
TGTGCCAGTAGTATAGGACTAGCGGGAGGACTCTCCTACTACAATGAGCAGTTCTTC
CASSIGLAGGLSYYNEQFF
>.|TRBV30|TRBJ1-5|TRBD1
TGTGCCTGGAGGGGACAGGAGGGGCAGCCCCAGCATTTT
CAWRGQEGQPQHF
>.|TRBV28|TRBJ2-5|.
TGTGCCAGCAGTCGTCCTCTGGGGGAAGAGACCCAGTACTTC
CASSRPLGEETQYF
>.|TRBV18|TRBJ2-7|.
TGTGCCAGCTCACAAGGCGCGGAGACTTCCTACGAGCAGTACTTC
CASSQGAETSYEQYF
>.|TRBV5-8|TRBJ2-1|.
TGTGCCAGCAGCTTGCGAGGGGGGGGTGAGCAGTTCTTC
CASSLRGGGEQFF
>.|TRBV29-1|TRBJ2-1|TRBD2
TGCAGCGTCCACCGGACTAGCAAGGATGAGCAGTTCTTC
CSVHRTSKDEQFF
>.|TRBV10-2|TRBJ1-1|.
TGCGCCAGCACCCACGTGAACACTGAAGCTTTCTTT
CASTHVNTEAFF
>.|TRBV28|TRBJ2-6|.
TGTGCCAGCAGTTCGGGGTCTGGGGCCAACGTCCTGACTTTC
CASSSGSGANVLTF